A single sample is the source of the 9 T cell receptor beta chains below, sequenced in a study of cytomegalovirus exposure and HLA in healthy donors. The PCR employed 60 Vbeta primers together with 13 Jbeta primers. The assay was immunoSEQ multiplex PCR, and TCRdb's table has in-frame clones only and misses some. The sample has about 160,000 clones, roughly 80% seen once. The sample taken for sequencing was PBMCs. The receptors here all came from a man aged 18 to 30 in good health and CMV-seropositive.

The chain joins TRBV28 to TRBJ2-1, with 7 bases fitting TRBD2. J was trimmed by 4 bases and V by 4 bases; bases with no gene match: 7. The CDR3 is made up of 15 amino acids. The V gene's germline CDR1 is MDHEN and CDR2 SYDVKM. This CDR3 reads CASSSPSSGYNEQFF. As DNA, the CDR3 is TGTGCCAGCAGTTCCCCTTCTAGCGGTTACAATGAGCAGTTCTTC.

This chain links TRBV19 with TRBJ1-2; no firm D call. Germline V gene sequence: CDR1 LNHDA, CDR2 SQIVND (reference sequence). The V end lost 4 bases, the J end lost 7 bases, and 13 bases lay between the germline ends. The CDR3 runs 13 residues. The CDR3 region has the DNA TGTGCCAGTAGTAGGGGAGGATTTGTTGGCTACACCTTC. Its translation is CASSRGGFVGYTF. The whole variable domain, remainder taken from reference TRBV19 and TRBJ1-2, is DGGITQSPKYLFRKEGQNVTLSCEQNLNHDAMYWYRQDPGQGLRLIYYSQIVNDFQKGDIAEGYSVSREKKESFPLTVTSAQKNPTAFYLCASSRGGFVGYTFGSGTRLTVV.

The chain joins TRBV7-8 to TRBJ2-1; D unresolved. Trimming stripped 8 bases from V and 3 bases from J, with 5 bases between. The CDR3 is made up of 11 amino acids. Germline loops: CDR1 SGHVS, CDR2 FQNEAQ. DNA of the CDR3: TGTGCCAGCGGCCTCTACAATGAGCAGTTCTTC. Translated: CASGLYNEQFF.

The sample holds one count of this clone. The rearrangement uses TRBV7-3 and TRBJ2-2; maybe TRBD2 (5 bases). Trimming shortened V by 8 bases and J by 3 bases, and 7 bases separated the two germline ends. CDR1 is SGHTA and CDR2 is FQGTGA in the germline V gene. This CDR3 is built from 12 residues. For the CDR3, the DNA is TGTGCCAGCTCCGGGGACACCGGGGAGCTGTTTTTT. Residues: CASSGDTGELFF.

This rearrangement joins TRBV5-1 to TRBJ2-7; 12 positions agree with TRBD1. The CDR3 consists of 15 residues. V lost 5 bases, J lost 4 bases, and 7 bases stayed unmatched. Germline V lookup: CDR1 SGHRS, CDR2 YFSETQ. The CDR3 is CASRPGQGAGYEQYF. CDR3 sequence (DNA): TGCGCCAGCAGACCGGGACAGGGGGCAGGGTACGAGCAGTACTTC.

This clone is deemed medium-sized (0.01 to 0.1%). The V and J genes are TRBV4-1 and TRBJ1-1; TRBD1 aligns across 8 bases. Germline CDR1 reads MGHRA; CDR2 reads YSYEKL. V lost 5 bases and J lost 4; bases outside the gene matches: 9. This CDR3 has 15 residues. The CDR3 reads CASSTTTGVGTEAFF. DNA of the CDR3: TGCGCCAGCAGCACAACGACAGGGGTGGGCACTGAAGCTTTCTTT.

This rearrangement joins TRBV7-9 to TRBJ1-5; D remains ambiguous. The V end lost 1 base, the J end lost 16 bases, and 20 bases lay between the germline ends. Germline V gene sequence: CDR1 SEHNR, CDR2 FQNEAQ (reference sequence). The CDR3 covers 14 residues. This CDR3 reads CASSLGISDLILHF. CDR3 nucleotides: TGTGCCAGCAGCTTAGGTATTTCGGACTTAATCCTCCATTTT.

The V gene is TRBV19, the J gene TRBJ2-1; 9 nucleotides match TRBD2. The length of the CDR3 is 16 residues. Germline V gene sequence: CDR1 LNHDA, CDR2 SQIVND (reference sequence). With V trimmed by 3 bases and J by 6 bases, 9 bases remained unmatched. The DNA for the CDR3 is TGTGCCAGTAGTATCGGGCTAGCGGGAACCGGCAATGAGCAGTTCTTC. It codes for CASSIGLAGTGNEQFF.

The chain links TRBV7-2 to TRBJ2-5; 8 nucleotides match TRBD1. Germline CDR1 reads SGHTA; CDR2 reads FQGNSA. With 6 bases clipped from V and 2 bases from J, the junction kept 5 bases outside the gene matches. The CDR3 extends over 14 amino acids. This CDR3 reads CASRTRTGQETQYF. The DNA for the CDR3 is TGTGCCAGCAGGACGCGGACAGGGCAAGAGACCCAGTACTTC.